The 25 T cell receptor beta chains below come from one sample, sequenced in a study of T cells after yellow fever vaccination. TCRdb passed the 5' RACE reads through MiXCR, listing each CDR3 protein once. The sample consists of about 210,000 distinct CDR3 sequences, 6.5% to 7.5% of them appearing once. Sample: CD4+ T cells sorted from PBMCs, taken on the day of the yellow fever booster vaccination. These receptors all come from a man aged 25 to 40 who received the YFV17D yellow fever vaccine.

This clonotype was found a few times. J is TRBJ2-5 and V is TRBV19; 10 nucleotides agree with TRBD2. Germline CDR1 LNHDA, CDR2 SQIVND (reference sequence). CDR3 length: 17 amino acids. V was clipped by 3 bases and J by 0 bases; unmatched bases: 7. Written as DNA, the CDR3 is TGTGCCAGTAGTATTTCTCTAGCGGGAGCCTACCAAGAGACCCAGTACTTC. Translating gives CASSISLAGAYQETQYF.

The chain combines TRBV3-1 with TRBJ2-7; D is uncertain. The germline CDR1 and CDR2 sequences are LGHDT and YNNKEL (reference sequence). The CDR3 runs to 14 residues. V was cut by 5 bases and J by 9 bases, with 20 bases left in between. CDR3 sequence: CASSYPSAIGVQYF. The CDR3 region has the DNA TGTGCCAGCAGCTATCCTAGTGCCATCGGCGTGCAGTACTTC.

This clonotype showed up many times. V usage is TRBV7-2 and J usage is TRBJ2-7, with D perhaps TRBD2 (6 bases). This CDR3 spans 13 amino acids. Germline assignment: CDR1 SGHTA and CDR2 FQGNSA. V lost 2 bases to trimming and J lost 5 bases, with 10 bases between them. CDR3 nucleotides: TGTGCCAGCAGCTTAAACGGGAGACACGAGCAGTACTTC. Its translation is CASSLNGRHEQYF.

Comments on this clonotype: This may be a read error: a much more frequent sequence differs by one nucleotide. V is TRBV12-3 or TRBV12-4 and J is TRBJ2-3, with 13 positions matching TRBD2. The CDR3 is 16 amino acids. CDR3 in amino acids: CVSSPGLAGVTDTQYF. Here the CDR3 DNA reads TGTGTCAGCAGCCCCGGACTAGCGGGAGTAACAGATACGCAGTATTTT.

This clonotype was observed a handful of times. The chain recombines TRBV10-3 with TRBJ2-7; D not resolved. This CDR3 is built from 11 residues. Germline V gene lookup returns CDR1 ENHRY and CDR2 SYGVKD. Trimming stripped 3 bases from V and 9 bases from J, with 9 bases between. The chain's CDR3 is CAISDHGTQYF. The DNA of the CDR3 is TGTGCCATCAGTGATCATGGAACGCAGTACTTC.

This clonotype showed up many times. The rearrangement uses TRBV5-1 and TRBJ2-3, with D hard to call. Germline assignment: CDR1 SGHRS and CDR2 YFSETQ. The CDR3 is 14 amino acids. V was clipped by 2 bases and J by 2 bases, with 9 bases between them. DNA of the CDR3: TGCGCCAGCAGCTTAGACCCTTTCACAGATACGCAGTATTTT. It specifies CASSLDPFTDTQYF.

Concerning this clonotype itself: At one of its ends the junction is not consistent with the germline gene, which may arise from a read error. The DNA for the CDR3 is TGCTGTGCTAGAGATCCCCTAGCGGGAGCAGACGATTACGAGCAGTACTTC. It specifies CCARDPLAGADDYEQYF. The chain joins TRBV20-1 to TRBJ2-7; 10 nucleotides align to TRBD2. Germline assignment: CDR1 DFQATT and CDR2 SNEGSKA (reference sequence). The CDR3 has 17 amino acids.

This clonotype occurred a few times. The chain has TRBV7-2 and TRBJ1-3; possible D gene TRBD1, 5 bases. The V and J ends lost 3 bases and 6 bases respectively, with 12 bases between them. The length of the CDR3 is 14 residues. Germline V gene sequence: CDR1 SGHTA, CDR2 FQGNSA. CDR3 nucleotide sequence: TGTGCCAGCAGCTTCTCTGACGGACAAAACACCATATATTTT. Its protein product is CASSFSDGQNTIYF.

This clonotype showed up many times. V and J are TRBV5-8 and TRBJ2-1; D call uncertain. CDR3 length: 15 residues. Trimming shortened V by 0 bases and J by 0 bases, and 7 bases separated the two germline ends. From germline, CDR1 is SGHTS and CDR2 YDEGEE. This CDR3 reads CASSLGASSYNEQFF. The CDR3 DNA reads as TGTGCCAGCAGCTTGGGGGCGAGCTCCTACAATGAGCAGTTCTTC.

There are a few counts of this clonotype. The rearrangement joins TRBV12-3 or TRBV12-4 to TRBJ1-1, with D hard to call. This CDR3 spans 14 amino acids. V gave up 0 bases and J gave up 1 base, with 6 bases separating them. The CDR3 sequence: CASSLADTNTEAFF. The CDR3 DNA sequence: TGTGCCAGCAGTTTAGCAGATACGAACACTGAAGCTTTCTTT.

The CDR3 spells CSAGLAGAQETQYF. The CDR3 DNA reads TGCAGTGCCGGACTAGCGGGAGCCCAAGAGACCCAGTACTTC. The chain recombines TRBV20-1 with TRBJ2-5, with TRBD2 identical over 13 bases. J gave up 1 base and V 6 bases, and 2 bases lay outside the gene matches. Germline V CDR1 and CDR2: DFQATT, SNEGSKA (reference sequence). The CDR3 loop spans 14 amino acids.

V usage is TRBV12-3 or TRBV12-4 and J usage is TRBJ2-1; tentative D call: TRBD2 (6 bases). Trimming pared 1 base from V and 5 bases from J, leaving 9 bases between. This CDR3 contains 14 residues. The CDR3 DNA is TGTGCCAGCAGTTTAGGTCGCGGGAACAATGAGCAGTTCTTC. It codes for CASSLGRGNNEQFF.

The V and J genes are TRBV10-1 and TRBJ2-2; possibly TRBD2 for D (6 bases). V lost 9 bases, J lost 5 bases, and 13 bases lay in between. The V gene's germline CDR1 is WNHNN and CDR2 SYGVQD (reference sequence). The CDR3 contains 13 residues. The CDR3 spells CASTSPGTGELFF. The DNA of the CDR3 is TGCGCCAGTACTAGCCCGGGTACCGGGGAGCTGTTTTTT.

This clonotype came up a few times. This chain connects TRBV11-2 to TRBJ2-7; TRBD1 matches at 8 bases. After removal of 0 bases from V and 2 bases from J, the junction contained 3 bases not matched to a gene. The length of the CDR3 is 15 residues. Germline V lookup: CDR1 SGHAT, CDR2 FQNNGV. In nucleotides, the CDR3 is TGTGCCAGCAGCTTAGACCCGGGACAGGCCTACGAGCAGTACTTC. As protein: CASSLDPGQAYEQYF. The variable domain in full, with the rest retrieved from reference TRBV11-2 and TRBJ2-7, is EAGVAQSPRYKIIEKRQSVAFWCNPISGHATLYWYQQILGQGPKLLIQFQNNGVVDDSQLPKDRFSAERLKGVDSTLKIQPAKLEDSAVYLCASSLDPGQAYEQYFGPGTRLTVT.

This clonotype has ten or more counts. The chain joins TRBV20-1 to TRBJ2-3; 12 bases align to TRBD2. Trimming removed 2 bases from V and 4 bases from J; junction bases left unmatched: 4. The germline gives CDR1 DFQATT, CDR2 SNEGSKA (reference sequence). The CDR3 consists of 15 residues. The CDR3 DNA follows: TGCAGTGCTAGAAGGGCTAGCGGGAGGGCAGATACGCAGTATTTT. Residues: CSARRASGRADTQYF.

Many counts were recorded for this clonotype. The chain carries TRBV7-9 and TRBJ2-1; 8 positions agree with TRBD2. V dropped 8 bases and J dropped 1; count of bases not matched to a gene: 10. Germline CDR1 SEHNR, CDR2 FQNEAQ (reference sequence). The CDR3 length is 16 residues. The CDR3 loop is CASVQVAGPSYNEQFF. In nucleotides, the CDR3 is TGTGCCAGCGTACAGGTAGCGGGACCTTCCTACAATGAGCAGTTCTTC. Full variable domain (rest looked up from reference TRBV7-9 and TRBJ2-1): DTGVSQNPRHKITKRGQNVTFRCDPISEHNRLYWYRQTLGQGPEFLTYFQNEAQLEKSRLLSDRFSAERPKGSFSTLEIQRTEQGDSAMYLCASVQVAGPSYNEQFFGPGTRLTVL.

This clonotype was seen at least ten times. The CDR3 loop reads CASSLAGPATYEQYF. The CDR3 nucleotides read TGCGCCAGCAGCTTGGCAGGGCCGGCCACCTACGAGCAGTACTTC. The chain uses TRBV5-1 and TRBJ2-7; D is perhaps TRBD1 (5 bases). The CDR3 is 15 residues long. The germline V gene has CDR1 SGHRS and CDR2 YFSETQ. V shed 0 bases and J shed 2 bases, with 12 bases lying between them. The entire variable domain, with the rest obtained from reference TRBV5-1 and TRBJ2-7, is as follows: KAGVTQTPRYLIKTRGQQVTLSCSPISGHRSVSWYQQTPGQGLQFLFEYFSETQRNKGNFPGRFSGRQFSNSRSEMNVSTLELGDSALYLCASSLAGPATYEQYFGPGTRLTVT.

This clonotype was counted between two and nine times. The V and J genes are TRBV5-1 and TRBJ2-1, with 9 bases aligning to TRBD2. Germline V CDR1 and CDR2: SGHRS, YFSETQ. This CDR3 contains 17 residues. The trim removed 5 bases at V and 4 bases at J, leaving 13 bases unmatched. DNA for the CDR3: TGCGCCAGCAGTAAGATGGGCGGGAGGGCCACGTACAATGAGCAGTTCTTC. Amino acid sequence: CASSKMGGRATYNEQFF.

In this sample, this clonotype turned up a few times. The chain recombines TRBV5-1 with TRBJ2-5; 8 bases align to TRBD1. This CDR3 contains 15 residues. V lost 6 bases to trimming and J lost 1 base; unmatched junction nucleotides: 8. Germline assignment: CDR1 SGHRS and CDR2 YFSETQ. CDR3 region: CASTQTGQGQETQYF. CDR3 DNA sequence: TGCGCCAGCACACAGACCGGACAGGGCCAAGAGACCCAGTACTTC.

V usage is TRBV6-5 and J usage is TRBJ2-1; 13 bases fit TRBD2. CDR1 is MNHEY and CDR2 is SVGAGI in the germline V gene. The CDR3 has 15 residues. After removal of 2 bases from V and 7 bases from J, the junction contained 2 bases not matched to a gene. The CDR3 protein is CASSYPGLAGNEQFF. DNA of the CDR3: TGTGCCAGCAGTTACCCGGGACTAGCGGGGAATGAGCAGTTCTTC.

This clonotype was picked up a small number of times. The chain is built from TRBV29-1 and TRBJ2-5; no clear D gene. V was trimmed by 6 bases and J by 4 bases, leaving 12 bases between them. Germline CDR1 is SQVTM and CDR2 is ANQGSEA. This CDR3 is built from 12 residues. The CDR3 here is CSVLDGVETQYF. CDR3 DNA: TGCAGCGTCCTCGACGGCGTAGAGACCCAGTACTTC. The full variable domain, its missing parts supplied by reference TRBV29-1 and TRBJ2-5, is SAVISQKPSRDICQRGTSLTIQCQVDSQVTMMFWYRQQPGQSLTLIATANQGSEATYESGFVIDKFPISRPNLTFSTLTVSNMSPEDSSIYLCSVLDGVETQYFGPGTRLLVL.

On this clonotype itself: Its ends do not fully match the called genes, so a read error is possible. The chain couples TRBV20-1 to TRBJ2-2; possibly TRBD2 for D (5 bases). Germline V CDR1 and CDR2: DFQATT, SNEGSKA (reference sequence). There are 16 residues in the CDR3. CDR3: CCARDTRVIGAGELFF. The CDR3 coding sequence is TGCTGTGCTAGAGATACCCGGGTGATCGGGGCCGGGGAGCTGTTTTTT.

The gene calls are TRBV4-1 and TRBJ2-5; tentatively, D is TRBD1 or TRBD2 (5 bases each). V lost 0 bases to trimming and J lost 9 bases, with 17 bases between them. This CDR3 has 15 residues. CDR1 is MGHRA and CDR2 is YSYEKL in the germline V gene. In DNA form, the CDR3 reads TGCGCCAGCAGCCAAGAACTGCGAGGGGTCGAGGCCCAGTACTTC. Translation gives CASSQELRGVEAQYF.

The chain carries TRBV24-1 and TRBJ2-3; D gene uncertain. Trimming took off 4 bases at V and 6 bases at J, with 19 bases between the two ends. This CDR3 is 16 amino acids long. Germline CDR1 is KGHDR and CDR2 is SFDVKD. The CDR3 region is CATSDPSVTGGDTQYF. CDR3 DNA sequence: TGTGCCACCAGTGACCCCTCGGTAACGGGTGGCGATACGCAGTATTTT.

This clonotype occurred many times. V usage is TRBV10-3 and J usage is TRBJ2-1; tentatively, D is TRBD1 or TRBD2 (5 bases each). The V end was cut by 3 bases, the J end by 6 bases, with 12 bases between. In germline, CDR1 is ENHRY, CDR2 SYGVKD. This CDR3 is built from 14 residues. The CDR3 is CAISERSGTNEQFF. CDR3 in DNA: TGTGCCATCAGTGAACGGTCAGGGACCAATGAGCAGTTCTTC.